Sequencing of this T cell receptor (beta chain) was carried out in a study of blood T cell repertoires in COVID-19. Study summary: PBMCs, B-cell-depleted T cells, or T cells were the source of the cDNA or gDNA that made up the material.

As originally analysed: For nucleated cells, counts were estimated from reference gene primer amplification. Data came from immunoSEQ multiplex PCR; TCRdb stores just in-frame clones and leaves some out. The V and J calls and clone size come from that table; D and trimming were worked out from the DNA. The table records about 98,000 clones, over 85% of them present only once. This CDR3 has 14 amino acids. The V gene end was trimmed by 10 bases and the J gene end by 7 bases; junction bases not matched to a gene: 10. The V gene's germline CDR1 is MGHDK and CDR2 SYGVNS. The Seattle patients joined while their infection was active and were tracked longitudinally afterward.

This clonotype originated in a woman between 45 and 65 years old with COVID-19, enrolled during active disease. V and J are TRBV25-1 and TRBJ1-4; 9 positions match TRBD1. Sample: peripheral blood. The CDR3 loop reads CATARQGESEKLFF. DNA of the CDR3: TGTGCCACTGCCAGACAGGGGGAGAGTGAAAAACTGTTTTTT.